This TCR beta chain was profiled in a study of blood T cell repertoires in COVID-19. Study background: The United States, Italy and Spain were the sources of the acute and convalescent COVID-19 samples. Nucleic acid was either cDNA or gDNA, and it came from T cells, B-cell-depleted T cells, or PBMCs.

In the study's own analysis: Reference gene primer amplification in the assay estimated nucleated cell counts. Assay used: immunoSEQ multiplex PCR; TCRdb lists only in-frame clones, some missing. V and J calls and clone size are copied from that table; D and trimming were computed from the DNA. The table includes under 250,000 clones, roughly 88% detected once. This CDR3 is 14 amino acids long. Germline assignment: CDR1 SGHRS and CDR2 YFSETQ. V dropped 5 bases and J dropped 6; count of bases not matched to a gene: 7. Sequencing was done on a sample of peripheral blood. V usage is TRBV5-1 and J usage is TRBJ2-1, with 8 bases aligning to TRBD2. This TCR came from a human donor in a cohort sampled during active COVID-19. The CDR3 DNA follows: TGCGCCAGCAGTTCGACTAGCGCCAGCAATGAGCAGTTCTTC. This translates into CASSSTSASNEQFF.